This TCR beta chain comes out of a study of blood T cell repertoires in COVID-19. Study context: Whether acute or convalescent, the COVID-19 samples came from the United States, Italy and Spain. Nucleic acid was either cDNA or gDNA, and it came from T cells, B-cell-depleted T cells, or PBMCs.

Germline CDR1 MDHEN, CDR2 SYDVKM. The CDR3 sequence is 17 residues long. With 6 bases clipped from V and 0 bases from J, the junction kept 13 bases outside the gene matches. This clone was counted once. Authors' methods: Estimates of nucleated cell counts were drawn from the amplification of reference gene primers. Sequencing used immunoSEQ multiplex PCR; TCRdb keeps in-frame clones, though not all of them. V, J and clone size are taken as reported in that table, and D and trimming were inferred from the DNA itself. The data contain nearly 110,000 clones, roughly 84% of them singletons. Sample: peripheral blood. This TCR came from a human donor in a cohort sampled during active COVID-19. The chain carries TRBV28 and TRBJ1-1; 7 positions match TRBD1. The CDR3 coding sequence is TGTGCCAGCAGCTTAAGTAATTCGACAGGGATGAACACTGAAGCTTTCTTT. This encodes CASSLSNSTGMNTEAFF.